This entry concerns a single TCR beta chain. The table came from immunoSEQ multiplex PCR; TCRdb's copy has only in-frame clones and leaves some out. Of about 27,000 clones in the sample, roughly 93% are singletons; the top ten hold more than 15%. This sample was included in a study of chemoradiotherapy in HPV16-positive cancers. Trimming cost V 9 bases and J 2 bases, with 14 bases left between them. The V gene's germline CDR1 is MDHEN and CDR2 SYDVKM. This CDR3 has 14 amino acids. The specimen comprised blood, sampled from a patient who underwent chemoradiotherapy. The chain employs TRBV28 and TRBJ1-5; D is uncertain. The sequence was obtained from a human donor with HPV-associated anogenital cancer. The CDR3, as DNA: TGTGCCAGTTCGGGCGGCGGGCGCAATCAGCCCCAGCATTTT. Protein: CASSGGGRNQPQHF.